Shown below are 16 T cell receptor beta chains from a single sample sequenced in a study of human T cells and chemical hapten exposure. Each CDR3 protein gets one entry after TCRdb re-called the RACE reads with MiXCR. The sample has some 80,000 distinct CDR3 sequences; approximately 12% are singletons. Time point given: patch test 1, 2 weeks after DPC sensitization. Treatment meaning: therapeutic diphenylcyclopropenone sensitization with weekly scalp DPC. The source material was whole blood, sampled in connection with sensitization to the hapten diphenylcyclopropenone (DPC). These receptors originate from a woman aged 45-65 years with alopecia areata. Some clones in this sample may be carry-over from other donors' samples.

This clonotype occurred a few times. The chain is built from TRBV28 and TRBJ1-5, with D tentatively TRBD1 (6 bases). The CDR3 runs to 12 residues. V lost 6 bases to trimming and J lost 6 bases, with 9 bases between them. Germline V gene lookup returns CDR1 MDHEN and CDR2 SYDVKM. CDR3 nucleotide sequence: TGTGCCAGCAGACAGGGCCTTCAGCCCCAGCATTTT. Translating gives CASRQGLQPQHF. The full variable domain, completed using reference TRBV28 and TRBJ1-5, is DVKVTQSSRYLVKRTGEKVFLECVQDMDHENMFWYRQDPGLGLRLIYFSYDVKMKEKGDIPEGYSVSREKKERFSLILESASTNQTSMYLCASRQGLQPQHFGDGTRLSIL.

This clonotype was detected ten times or more. The chain is built from TRBV7-6 and TRBJ2-7; 11 nucleotides line up with TRBD1. The CDR3 totals 14 residues. Germline V gene lookup returns CDR1 SGHVS and CDR2 FNYEAQ. V shed 4 bases and J 7 bases; nucleotides not matched to a gene: 6. CDR3 bases: TGTGCCAGCAGCTCCCGGGACAGGGGGAATGAGCAGTACTTC. This gives the protein CASSSRDRGNEQYF.

This clonotype was seen many times. The rearrangement joins TRBV21-1 to TRBJ1-2. TRBV21-1 counts as a pseudogene. The CDR3 totals 14 residues. The CDR3: CASSKALGRYGYTF. The DNA of the CDR3 is TGTGCCAGCAGCAAAGCGCTCGGACGGTATGGCTACACCTTC.

This clonotype was recorded many times. V gene TRBV6-5 combines with J gene TRBJ1-2; 7 nucleotides agree with TRBD1. After removal of 4 bases from V and 0 bases from J, the junction contained 5 bases not matched to a gene. The CDR3 is 15 residues long. From germline, CDR1 is MNHEY and CDR2 SVGAGI. In nucleotides, the CDR3 is TGTGCCAGCAGTTCGCCGGGACAGACTAACTATGGCTACACCTTC. Its translation: CASSSPGQTNYGYTF.

This clonotype was detected a few times. This sequence joins TRBV4-3 and TRBJ2-3; 9 bases fit TRBD2. CDR3 length: 17 amino acids. Per germline, CDR1 LGHNA and CDR2 YSLEER. J gave up 1 base and V 0 bases, and 5 bases lay outside the gene matches. The CDR3 reads CASSQDNPSGGTDTQYF. CDR3 coding DNA: TGCGCCAGCAGCCAAGATAACCCTAGCGGGGGCACAGATACGCAGTATTTT.

The V and J genes are TRBV6-2 or TRBV6-3 and TRBJ2-2, with D tentatively TRBD2 (5 bases). Germline CDR1 and CDR2: MNHEY and SVGEGT. This CDR3 has 15 residues. The V and J ends lost 2 bases and 6 bases respectively, with 13 bases between them. The CDR3 is CASSYVLAGSGELFF. DNA for the CDR3: TGTGCCAGCAGTTACGTCCTAGCAGGTTCCGGGGAGCTGTTTTTT.

About this clonotype itself: An end of the junction does not agree with germline; a read error may underlie this. V is TRBV28 and J is TRBJ1-1; D perhaps matches TRBD1 (5 bases). Germline CDR1 is MDHEN and CDR2 is SYDVKM. The length of the CDR3 is 14 residues. This CDR3 reads CATSWGRGNTEAFF. The CDR3 region has the DNA TGTGCCACCAGTTGGGGACGGGGAAACACTGAAGCTTTCTTT.

This clonotype was recorded at least ten times. The CDR3 here is CASSPTGSAAAFF. The CDR3 DNA sequence: TGTGCCAGCAGCCCAACAGGGTCGGCGGCAGCTTTCTTT. The rearrangement links TRBV14 to TRBJ1-1; maybe TRBD1 (6 bases). V was clipped by 4 bases and J by 10 bases, with 16 bases between them. This CDR3 is built from 13 residues. The germline gives CDR1 SGHDN, CDR2 FVKESK.

The V call is TRBV7-2, the J call TRBJ2-1; possibly TRBD2 for D (6 bases). V was shortened by 5 bases and J by 3 bases, with 14 bases between the two germline ends. Germline CDR1 reads SGHTA; CDR2 reads FQGNSA. The CDR3 covers 15 residues. The CDR3 loop is CASSDSKGLYNEQFF. CDR3 bases: TGTGCCAGCAGCGACTCAAAGGGACTCTACAATGAGCAGTTCTTC. The full variable domain, in which reference TRBV7-2 and TRBJ2-1 provide the parts outside the CDR3, is GAGVSQSPSNKVTEKGKDVELRCDPISGHTALYWYRQSLGQGLEFLIYFQGNSAPDKSGLPSDRFSAERTGGSVSTLTIQRTQQEDSAVYLCASSDSKGLYNEQFFGPGTRLTVL.

Ten or more counts support this clonotype. The rearrangement joins TRBV28 to TRBJ1-3, with D perhaps matching TRBD1 (5 bases). The V end was cut by 3 bases, the J end by 4 bases, with 10 bases between. Germline V lookup: CDR1 MDHEN, CDR2 SYDVKM. CDR3 length: 14 amino acids. CDR3 DNA: TGTGCCAGCAGTTTGTACCCAGGGGGAAACACCATATATTTT. Protein: CASSLYPGGNTIYF.

At least ten counts were recorded for this clonotype. The V and J genes are TRBV18 and TRBJ2-1; a possible D gene is TRBD2 (6 bases). The CDR3 runs 13 residues. The ends were cut back, 3 bases at V and 4 bases at J, with 7 bases in the middle. Germline assignment: CDR1 KGHSH and CDR2 LQKENI. For the CDR3, the DNA is TGTGCCAGCTCACCGGGACTGTACAATGAGCAGTTCTTC. This translates into CASSPGLYNEQFF.

This clonotype has a handful of counts. The J gene is TRBJ2-7, the V gene TRBV6-2 or TRBV6-3; possibly TRBD1 or TRBD2 for D (5 bases each). The CDR3 totals 13 residues. Trimming cost V 2 bases and J 6 bases, with 11 bases left between them. Looked up from germline, CDR1 is MNHEY and CDR2 is SVGEGT. The CDR3: CASSYGGKIEQYF. CDR3 nucleotide sequence: TGTGCCAGCAGTTACGGGGGAAAAATCGAGCAGTACTTC.

V usage is TRBV7-6 and J usage is TRBJ2-1, with D possibly matching TRBD1 (7 bases). Looked up from germline, CDR1 is SGHVS and CDR2 is FNYEAQ. The CDR3 contains 14 residues. V shed 9 bases and J shed 4 bases, with 16 bases lying between them. The CDR3 here is CASARQGGYNEQFF. Written as DNA, the CDR3 is TGTGCCAGTGCCCGACAGGGAGGTTACAATGAGCAGTTCTTC.

The genes are TRBV7-2 and TRBJ2-3, with TRBD2 matching 10 bases. V dropped 4 bases and J dropped 1; count of bases not matched to a gene: 14. Germline CDR1 reads SGHTA; CDR2 reads FQGNSA. CDR3 size: 19 residues. The CDR3 protein is CASSSNGASGGLGTDTQYF. The CDR3, as DNA: TGTGCCAGCAGCTCCAATGGGGCTAGCGGGGGCCTGGGCACAGATACGCAGTATTTT.

V and J are TRBV2 and TRBJ2-2; 9 positions match TRBD1. The CDR3 is 15 residues long. Germline V lookup: CDR1 SNHLY, CDR2 FYNNEI. Trimming cost V 7 bases and J 6 bases; bases outside gene matches: 9. CDR3 residues: CASKWDRVLPGELFF. As DNA, the CDR3 is TGTGCCAGCAAGTGGGACAGGGTTTTACCCGGGGAGCTGTTTTTT.

This clonotype was found many times. The CDR3 region has the DNA TGTGCCAGCAGTACTCTCAGGGGGTCCGATCAGCCCCAGCATTTT. Translated: CASSTLRGSDQPQHF. The rearrangement uses TRBV7-9 and TRBJ1-5; TRBD1 matches 7 bases. Trimming took 6 bases from V and 5 from J; bases not matched to a gene: 10. Germline CDR1 SEHNR, CDR2 FQNEAQ (reference sequence). CDR3 length equals 15 residues.